This T cell receptor beta chain was documented in a study of T cell responses to AZD1222 COVID-19 vaccine. The protocol was immunoSEQ multiplex PCR, while the TCRdb copy is restricted to in-frame clones and leaves out a portion. The sample contains some 100,000 clones, 87% of which appear only once. The sample was peripheral blood, taken on day 0 of AZD1222 vaccination. This sequence was found in an adult in good health.

CDR3 sequence reads: CASSTGLAGAGKQETQYF. The DNA for the CDR3 is TGTGCCAGCAGCACGGGACTAGCGGGGGCCGGGAAACAAGAGACCCAGTACTTC. J is TRBJ2-5 and V is TRBV7-3; 14 bases align to TRBD2. V lost 5 bases, J lost 2 bases, and 10 bases stayed unmatched. This CDR3 has 18 amino acids. The germline V gene encodes CDR1 SGHTA and CDR2 FQGTGA.